This TCR beta chain was retrieved from a study of blood T cells in healthy people across ages. The CDR3 runs 14 residues. The germline V gene encodes CDR1 SGHAT and CDR2 FQNNGV. V dropped 5 bases and J dropped 0 bases, with 11 bases sitting between them. This clonotype has a handful of counts. Using a J-beta primer mix together with a sample-barcoded 5' primer, a second PCR was run for roughly 7 to 12 cycles. TCRdb used MiXCR to reprocess the 5' RACE reads, holding one entry per CDR3 protein. The data show about 590,000 distinct CDR3 sequences, 25% to 30% seen once. Sequenced input: blood. This clonotype was obtained from a woman at least 80 years old in good health. This rearrangement joins TRBV11-2 to TRBJ2-7; D gene unclear. The DNA of the CDR3 is TGTGCCAGCAGCCTATTGGGCTACTCCTACGAGCAGTACTTC. As protein: CASSLLGYSYEQYF.